A single sample is the source of the 20 T cell receptor beta chains below, sequenced in a study of graft-versus-host responses after intestinal transplantation. The protocol was immunoSEQ multiplex PCR, while the TCRdb copy is restricted to in-frame clones and leaves out a portion. The data hold tens of thousands of clones, with around 92% observed a single time. These receptors' targets are unknown. Here the sequenced sample was unstimulated CD8+ T cells sorted from spleen or lymph node cells, taken before intestinal transplant. Receptor source: a human donor who received an intestinal transplant.

The genes are TRBV5-4 and TRBJ2-5; no firm D call. The germline V gene encodes CDR1 SGHNT and CDR2 YYREEE (reference sequence). The CDR3 is made up of 14 amino acids. V gave up 0 bases and J gave up 4 bases, with 10 bases separating them. The CDR3 loop reads CASSLGWRLETQYF. The CDR3, as DNA: TGTGCCAGCAGCTTGGGTTGGCGGTTAGAGACCCAGTACTTC.

The V call is TRBV2, the J call TRBJ2-5; 8 nucleotides align to TRBD1. In germline, CDR1 is SNHLY, CDR2 FYNNEI. J gave up 3 bases and V 2 bases, and 2 bases lay outside the gene matches. The CDR3 has 14 residues. In nucleotides, the CDR3 is TGTGCCAGCAGTGAACAGGGGGCAGAAGAGACCCAGTACTTC. It codes for CASSEQGAEETQYF.

This chain connects TRBV6-1 to TRBJ2-7, with D hard to call. Looked up from germline, CDR1 is MNHNS and CDR2 is SASEGT. Trimming removed 1 base from V and 5 bases from J, with 15 bases in between. The CDR3 sequence is 15 residues long. The CDR3 protein is CASSEESRLEDEQYF. CDR3 in DNA: TGTGCCAGCAGTGAAGAATCGAGACTCGAAGACGAGCAGTACTTC.

This clone was seen a few times. The V call is TRBV13, the J call TRBJ1-2; perhaps TRBD1 as D (6 bases). The germline V gene encodes CDR1 PRHDT and CDR2 FYEKMQ (reference sequence). The CDR3 runs to 13 residues. V was clipped by 5 bases and J by 7 bases, with 14 bases between them. The CDR3 region is CASSPTKQGGYTF. The CDR3 DNA reads as TGTGCCAGCAGCCCCACTAAACAGGGTGGCTACACCTTC.

The V gene is TRBV30, the J gene TRBJ1-2; no clear D. V lost 5 bases and J lost 0, with 16 bases in between. The V gene's germline CDR1 is GTSNPN and CDR2 SVGIG (reference sequence). The CDR3 totals 15 residues. In DNA, the CDR3 is TGTGCCTGGGACCGCCGGTACAGCTCTAACTATGGCTACACCTTC. Translated: CAWDRRYSSNYGYTF.

The gene calls are TRBV28 and TRBJ2-7, with TRBD1 matching over 9 bases. V trimming: 6 bases; J trimming: 2 bases; junction bases outside the gene matches: 5. In germline, CDR1 is MDHEN, CDR2 SYDVKM. The CDR3 is 14 amino acids. Written as DNA, the CDR3 is TGTGCCAGCAGCAGGGACAGGGTCACCTACGAGCAGTACTTC. This translates into CASSRDRVTYEQYF.

This clone has a single count. The J gene is TRBJ2-6, the V gene TRBV27; D is unresolved. Trimming removed 5 bases from V and 5 bases from J, with 7 bases in between. CDR1 and CDR2 (germline): MNHEY, SMNVEV (reference sequence). The CDR3 length is 13 residues. The CDR3: CASSRDRANVLTF. CDR3 nucleotides: TGTGCCAGCAGTAGAGACAGGGCCAACGTCCTGACTTTC.

V gene TRBV6-1 combines with J gene TRBJ2-2; D not resolved. CDR3 length: 14 amino acids. Trimming shortened V by 8 bases and J by 3 bases, and 13 bases separated the two germline ends. Germline V gene lookup returns CDR1 MNHNS and CDR2 SASEGT. The CDR3 DNA sequence: TGTGCCAGCCAGGCCCCCCGAGACACCGGGGAGCTGTTTTTT. Translation: CASQAPRDTGELFF.

The rearrangement uses TRBV9 and TRBJ2-1; possibly TRBD2 for D (5 bases). Trimming removed 0 bases from V and 2 bases from J, with 12 bases in between. Looked up from germline, CDR1 is SGDLS and CDR2 is YYNGEE. This CDR3 region has 16 residues. CDR3 nucleotide sequence: TGTGCCAGCAGCGTAGATTTTGAGGGAGCCTACAATGAGCAGTTCTTC. Translating it yields CASSVDFEGAYNEQFF.

The rearrangement links TRBV5-4 to TRBJ2-1; 8 bases match TRBD1. Germline CDR1 is SGHNT and CDR2 is YYREEE (reference sequence). After removal of 2 bases from V and 4 bases from J, the junction contained 11 bases not matched to a gene. The CDR3 runs 17 residues. CDR3 in amino acids: CASSFTMDRDRYNEQFF. The CDR3 DNA is TGTGCCAGCAGCTTCACGATGGACAGGGATCGGTACAATGAGCAGTTCTTC.

This rearrangement joins TRBV30 to TRBJ2-1; 9 nucleotides agree with TRBD1. This CDR3 region has 15 residues. Trimming took 4 bases from V and 0 from J; bases not matched to a gene: 4. CDR1 and CDR2 from the germline V gene are GTSNPN and SVGIG (reference sequence). The chain's CDR3 is CAWNRDRASYNEQFF. The CDR3 nucleotides are TGTGCCTGGAACCGGGACAGGGCCTCCTACAATGAGCAGTTCTTC.

The V call is TRBV6-6, the J call TRBJ2-7; D remains unclear. The CDR3 is 15 amino acids. V shed 0 bases and J shed 4 bases, with 13 bases lying between them. Germline CDR1 is MNHNY and CDR2 is SVGAGI (reference sequence). The DNA for the CDR3 is TGTGCCAGCAGTTACTCGCCCGCGGTTGGGTACGAGCAGTACTTC. This encodes CASSYSPAVGYEQYF.

The chain employs TRBV6-5 and TRBJ2-7; a possible D gene is TRBD2 (5 bases). V lost 5 bases, J lost 0 bases, and 14 bases lay in between. The germline V gene encodes CDR1 MNHEY and CDR2 SVGAGI. The CDR3 runs 15 residues. The CDR3 DNA follows: TGTGCCAGCAGTCCTCTCCCGGGGAGCTCCTACGAGCAGTACTTC. Encoded protein: CASSPLPGSSYEQYF.

V gene TRBV4-2 combines with J gene TRBJ1-5, with 8 bases identical to TRBD1. V lost 4 bases to trimming and J lost 4 bases; unmatched junction nucleotides: 9. CDR3 length: 16 amino acids. The germline V gene encodes CDR1 LGHNA and CDR2 YNFKEQ. CDR3 loop: CASSRFSTGVNQPQHF. CDR3 sequence (DNA): TGTGCCAGCAGCCGATTCTCGACAGGGGTGAATCAGCCCCAGCATTTT.

The CDR3 loop is CASSVEQGAGTDTQYF. Written as DNA, the CDR3 is TGTGCCAGCAGCGTAGAGCAGGGTGCTGGCACAGATACGCAGTATTTT. V usage is TRBV9 and J usage is TRBJ2-3; D is perhaps TRBD1 (5 bases). The CDR3 consists of 16 residues. CDR1 SGDLS and CDR2 YYNGEE come from the germline V gene. With 0 bases removed from V and 1 base from J, the gap between germline ends came to 12 bases.

The genes are TRBV19 and TRBJ1-2, with D unclear. Germline V gene sequence: CDR1 LNHDA, CDR2 SQIVND (reference sequence). The CDR3 consists of 13 residues. Trimming pared 5 bases from V and 3 bases from J, leaving 10 bases between. The CDR3 bases are TGTGCCAGTAGTCCCACCTCAGACTATGGCTACACCTTC. Amino acids: CASSPTSDYGYTF.

This clone was counted only a few times. V gene TRBV15 combines with J gene TRBJ2-6; D is ambiguous. Germline CDR1 reads LNHNV; CDR2 reads YYDKDF (reference sequence). V was shortened by 0 bases and J by 2 bases, with 5 bases between the two germline ends. The length of the CDR3 is 15 residues. CDR3 nucleotide sequence: TGTGCCACCAGCAGAGATCCAGCTGGGGCCAACGTCCTGACTTTC. Protein sequence: CATSRDPAGANVLTF.

The V and J genes are TRBV27 and TRBJ1-2; no firm D call. Trimming took 5 bases from V and 3 from J, leaving 10 bases between them. Germline V lookup: CDR1 MNHEY, CDR2 SMNVEV (reference sequence). This CDR3 has 13 amino acids. The chain's CDR3 is CASSPVRDYGYTF. Here the CDR3 DNA reads TGTGCCAGCAGTCCCGTCCGGGACTATGGCTACACCTTC.

This clone was recorded only once. The genes are TRBV7-9 and TRBJ2-7, with 9 bases matching TRBD1. CDR3 length equals 15 residues. CDR1 is SEHNR, CDR2 FQNEAQ, per germline (reference sequence). V lost 4 bases to trimming and J lost 4 bases; unmatched junction nucleotides: 8. The CDR3 nucleotides are TGTGCCAGCAGCTCTGAGGGACAGGGTGTTTACGAGCAGTACTTC. It specifies CASSSEGQGVYEQYF.

The chain has TRBV5-4 and TRBJ2-1; 7 nucleotides line up with TRBD1. In germline, CDR1 is SGHNT, CDR2 YYREEE (reference sequence). Germline trimming cut 3 bases from V and 1 base from J; bases unmatched to any gene: 10. This CDR3 region has 17 residues. DNA for the CDR3: TGTGCCAGCAGCTGGGCCGGACAGGACCTTTCCTACAATGAGCAGTTCTTC. Protein: CASSWAGQDLSYNEQFF.